This T cell receptor beta chain comes out of a study of cytomegalovirus exposure and HLA in healthy donors. Study-wide findings and caveats: In a later analysis, compared with equally common non-associated chains, HLA-associated beta chains were more expanded.

CDR1 is SGHRS and CDR2 is YFSETQ in the germline V gene. The CDR3 length is 14 residues. Trimming took 4 bases from V and 1 from J; bases not matched to a gene: 3. The study ran its PCR with 60 Vbeta and 13 Jbeta primers. Assay: immunoSEQ multiplex PCR; the TCRdb copy retains only in-frame clones and omits some. The sample carries about 76,000 clones, more than 65% recorded once. This clone was found a few times. As yet, its antigen is unknown. The chain has TRBV5-1 and TRBJ1-1; 8 positions agree with TRBD1. Sequencing used PBMCs. The sequence was collected from a woman in her forties in good health and CMV-seropositive. The CDR3 protein is CASSPDRANTEAFF. In DNA form, the CDR3 reads TGCGCCAGCAGCCCGGACAGGGCGAACACTGAAGCTTTCTTT.